These 12 T cell receptor beta chains share one sample of origin, sequenced in a study of blood T cells in healthy people across ages. PCR was performed a second time for about 6 to 11 cycles using a sample-barcoded 5' primer and a J-beta primer mix. TCRdb analysed the 5' RACE reads with MiXCR anew, one entry per CDR3 protein. Of over a million distinct CDR3 sequences detected, around 39% appear once; the ten largest clones hold 7.9%. The source material was blood. These receptor sequences come from a young woman in good health.

The J gene is TRBJ2-1, the V gene TRBV11-3, with TRBD2 matching 7 bases. V dropped 0 bases and J dropped 5; count of bases not matched to a gene: 1. CDR1 is SGHNT and CDR2 is YENEEA in the germline V gene. CDR3 length equals 14 residues. CDR3 nucleotide sequence: TGTGCCAGCAGCTTAGAGGGGACTAACAATGAGCAGTTCTTC. The encoded protein is CASSLEGTNNEQFF.

With regard to this clonotype: One junction end does not reproduce the germline sequence, and a read error may be involved. The rearrangement joins TRBV20-1 to TRBJ2-5; 7 bases fit TRBD2. This CDR3 region has 16 residues. CDR1 is DFQATT and CDR2 is SNEGSKA in the germline V gene (reference sequence). The CDR3 nucleotides read TGCAGTGCTAGGGGGACCAGCGGGGATAACCAAGAGACCCAGCACTTC. Amino acid sequence: CSARGTSGDNQETQHF.

This clonotype was detected a few times. The chain carries TRBV20-1 and TRBJ2-1; 11 bases fit TRBD2. After removal of 3 bases from V and 7 bases from J, the junction contained 11 bases not matched to a gene. Germline V gives CDR1 DFQATT, CDR2 SNEGSKA (reference sequence). This CDR3 region has 16 residues. The CDR3 reads CSARKSGTSGRNEQFF. The CDR3 nucleotides are TGCAGTGCTAGGAAGTCCGGGACTAGCGGCAGAAATGAGCAGTTCTTC.

The genes are TRBV5-1 and TRBJ2-5; no reliable D call. Trimming shortened V by 2 bases and J by 3 bases, and 11 bases separated the two germline ends. CDR3 length equals 14 residues. Germline CDR1 reads SGHRS; CDR2 reads YFSETQ. The CDR3 nucleotides are TGCGCCAGCAGCTTTGATACCCTCGAAGAGACCCAGTACTTC. The encoded protein is CASSFDTLEETQYF.

The chain links TRBV3-1 to TRBJ2-5; 8 bases agree with TRBD1. Germline assignment: CDR1 LGHDT and CDR2 YNNKEL (reference sequence). V was clipped by 0 bases and J by 4 bases; unmatched bases: 10. The CDR3 covers 17 residues. CDR3 in DNA: TGTGCCAGCAGCCAAGAAATCGACAGGGGAAGGGGAGAGACCCAGTACTTC. Translation: CASSQEIDRGRGETQYF.

J is TRBJ2-3 and V is TRBV6-1, with D unclear. V was shortened by 5 bases and J by 6 bases, with 12 bases between the two germline ends. The length of the CDR3 is 13 residues. Germline CDR1 is MNHNS and CDR2 is SASEGT. The DNA of the CDR3 is TGTGCCAGCAGTCCCCAACAAAGGGATACGCAGTATTTT. Its protein is CASSPQQRDTQYF.

This clonotype showed up many times. The gene calls are TRBV5-1 and TRBJ2-3; TRBD2 is a possible D gene (5 bases). The CDR3 length is 13 residues. CDR1 is SGHRS, CDR2 YFSETQ, per germline. V lost 4 bases to trimming and J lost 6 bases, with 12 bases between them. CDR3 protein: CASSPGGLDTQYF. The CDR3 DNA reads TGCGCCAGCAGCCCTGGAGGATTGGATACGCAGTATTTT.

This clonotype has a single count. This chain uses TRBV4-1 with TRBJ2-1, with D tentatively TRBD2 (5 bases). V lost 2 bases, J lost 5 bases, and 13 bases lay in between. Germline V lookup: CDR1 MGHRA, CDR2 YSYEKL. This CDR3 spans 15 amino acids. The CDR3 DNA follows: TGCGCCAGCAGCCAACGGGGAGAGATAAACAATGAGCAGTTCTTC. Translated: CASSQRGEINNEQFF.

A few counts support this clonotype. The CDR3 protein is CSVSNGGELEQYF. DNA of the CDR3: TGCAGCGTTTCTAACGGGGGCGAGTTGGAGCAGTACTTC. The chain uses TRBV29-1 and TRBJ2-7; either TRBD1 or TRBD2 may supply D (6 bases each). The CDR3 loop spans 13 amino acids. From germline, CDR1 is SQVTM and CDR2 ANQGSEA. V lost 5 bases and J 7 bases, leaving 18 bases between the germline ends.

The chain recombines TRBV28 with TRBJ1-1; D is uncertain. This CDR3 has 15 residues. Trimming pared 6 bases from V and 7 bases from J, leaving 21 bases between. Germline CDR1 MDHEN, CDR2 SYDVKM. CDR3 loop: CASRGGGSGTGEAFF. Here the CDR3 DNA reads TGTGCCAGCAGGGGAGGAGGGTCAGGAACCGGTGAAGCTTTCTTT.

This clonotype was picked up a small number of times. The chain is built from TRBV4-2 and TRBJ1-1; D not certain. CDR1 is LGHNA and CDR2 is YNFKEQ in the germline V gene. This CDR3 is 12 amino acids long. V dropped 2 bases and J dropped 3 bases, with 4 bases sitting between them. In nucleotides, the CDR3 is TGTGCCAGCAGCCAAAGGTACACTGAAGCTTTCTTT. As protein: CASSQRYTEAFF.

This clonotype was seen a handful of times. The chain links TRBV7-2 to TRBJ2-4, with 12 bases that match TRBD2. V was pared by 4 bases and J by 5 bases, with 18 bases of the junction left unmatched. The CDR3 runs 20 residues. Germline values: CDR1 SGHTA, CDR2 FQGNSA. The chain's CDR3 is CASSSLVPGASGRAENIQYF. CDR3 nucleotides: TGTGCCAGCAGCTCCTTAGTGCCCGGGGCTAGCGGGAGGGCGGAAAACATTCAGTACTTC.